These T cell receptor beta chains were read from a single sample in a study of OX40 agonist ivuxolimab in advanced cancers. The data were produced by immunoSEQ multiplex PCR, yet TCRdb's version contains in-frame clones alone and is incomplete. The sample lists about 36,000 clones; about 88% were seen once. The sequences come from CD4+ or CD8+ T cells sorted from blood, collected in a trial of the OX40 agonist ivuxolimab. These receptors were obtained from an adult with an advanced solid tumor such as melanoma, head and neck, liver or kidney cancer. The CDR3 runs from the conserved cysteine through the conserved F or W. A D gene is named only where the DNA matches it firmly. Clone size appears in some rows only: once, few, many, or a class for an expanded clone.

CDR3nt: TGTGCCAGCAGCGCCTCGACAGGGAACTATGGCTACACCTTC
CDR3aa: CASSASTGNYGYTF
v_gene: TRBV9
d_gene: TRBD1
j_gene: TRBJ1-2
abundance: .
len: 14

CDR3nt: TGTGCCAGCAGACCTGACAGGGGCGGTCAGCCCCAGCATTTT
CDR3aa: CASRPDRGGQPQHF
v_gene: TRBV6-5
d_gene: TRBD1
j_gene: TRBJ1-5
abundance: .
len: 14

CDR3nt: TGTGCCAGCAGCTTCTCTACCCCAAGAGGCGGGGAGCTGTTTTTT
CDR3aa: CASSFSTPRGGELFF
v_gene: TRBV11-2
d_gene: .
j_gene: TRBJ2-2
abundance: .
len: 15

CDR3nt: TGTGCCAGCATTCAAAGACAGGGCCGTCAGCCCCAGCATTTT
CDR3aa: CASIQRQGRQPQHF
v_gene: TRBV6-1
d_gene: TRBD1
j_gene: TRBJ1-5
abundance: .
len: 14

CDR3nt: TGTGCCAGCAGCCGAGGACGGTGGATCTCCCCCCAGGGCTACACCTTC
CDR3aa: CASSRGRWISPQGYTF
v_gene: TRBV7-8
d_gene: .
j_gene: TRBJ1-2
abundance: once
len: 16

CDR3nt: TGTGCCAGTAGTATACAAATTCGGAGGGCCACCGGGGAGCTGTTTTTT
CDR3aa: CASSIQIRRATGELFF
v_gene: TRBV19
d_gene: .
j_gene: TRBJ2-2
abundance: .
len: 16

CDR3nt: TGTGCCAGCAGTTTTAGGGTCCAAGAGACCCAGTACTTC
CDR3aa: CASSFRVQETQYF
v_gene: TRBV28
d_gene: .
j_gene: TRBJ2-5
abundance: .
len: 13

CDR3nt: TGTGCCAGCACCCCCTGGACAGCGGATACGCAGTATTTT
CDR3aa: CASTPWTADTQYF
v_gene: TRBV6-6
d_gene: .
j_gene: TRBJ2-3
abundance: .
len: 13

CDR3nt: TGTGCCAGTGGAAAGCAGGGGAACACTGAAGCTTTCTTT
CDR3aa: CASGKQGNTEAFF
v_gene: TRBV19
d_gene: .
j_gene: TRBJ1-1
abundance: .
len: 13

CDR3nt: TGTGCCAGCAGCTTAGGTAACTCCCAAGAGACCCAGTACTTC
CDR3aa: CASSLGNSQETQYF
v_gene: TRBV11-2
d_gene: .
j_gene: TRBJ2-5
abundance: .
len: 14

CDR3nt: TGTGCCAGCAGCTTAAGCTTGGGGTATGGCTACACCTTC
CDR3aa: CASSLSLGYGYTF
v_gene: TRBV11-2
d_gene: .
j_gene: TRBJ1-2
abundance: .
len: 13